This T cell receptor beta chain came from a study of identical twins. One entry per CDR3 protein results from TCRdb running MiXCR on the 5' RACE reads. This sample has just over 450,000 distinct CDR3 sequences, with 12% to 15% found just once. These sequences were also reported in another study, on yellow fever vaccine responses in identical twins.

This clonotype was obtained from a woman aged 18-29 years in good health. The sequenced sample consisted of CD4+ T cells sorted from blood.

This chain's CDR3 is CASSTRLAGGLKNEQFF. CDR3 coding DNA: TGTGCCAGCAGCACCAGACTAGCGGGGGGGCTTAAGAATGAGCAGTTCTTC. The rearrangement uses TRBV3-1 and TRBJ2-1; 14 nucleotides match TRBD2. The trim removed 5 bases at V and 7 bases at J, leaving 10 bases unmatched. Germline V gene data show CDR1 as LGHDT and CDR2 as YNNKEL (reference sequence). The CDR3 runs to 17 residues.